Below, one T cell receptor beta chain is given with its context. Its antigen remains unknown. After removal of 1 base from V and 0 bases from J, the junction contained 6 bases not matched to a gene. In germline, CDR1 is LNHNV, CDR2 YYDKDF (reference sequence). The CDR3 is 17 amino acids. Researchers ran the PCR with 60 Vbeta and 13 Jbeta primers. Assay: immunoSEQ multiplex PCR; the TCRdb copy retains only in-frame clones and omits some. The table has nearly 110,000 clones, roughly 72% seen once; the top ten hold about 8%. The sample is drawn from a study of cytomegalovirus exposure and HLA in healthy donors. Study-wide background: When 300 to 500 donors were genotyped, roughly four fifths of them were found to fall in the Caucasian-associated ancestry cluster.

Findings and limits, study-wide: When presence/absence was analysed, sequencing depth was taken to be roughly uniform across donors. Prior analysis indicated that the majority of TCR beta V segments exhibited productivity approximately 90% or approximately 30% of the time. Certain sequence variants were highly shared and formed a cluster, and this cluster was likely a sequencing artifact.

Sequenced input: PBMCs. V and J are TRBV15 and TRBJ2-3, with TRBD2 matching over 8 bases. The clonotype was recovered from a man aged 30-40 years in good health and CMV-seronegative. The DNA for the CDR3 is TGTGCCACCAGCAGAGGGTTTGAGCGGGGGAGCACAGATACGCAGTATTTT. Translated, it gives CATSRGFERGSTDTQYF.